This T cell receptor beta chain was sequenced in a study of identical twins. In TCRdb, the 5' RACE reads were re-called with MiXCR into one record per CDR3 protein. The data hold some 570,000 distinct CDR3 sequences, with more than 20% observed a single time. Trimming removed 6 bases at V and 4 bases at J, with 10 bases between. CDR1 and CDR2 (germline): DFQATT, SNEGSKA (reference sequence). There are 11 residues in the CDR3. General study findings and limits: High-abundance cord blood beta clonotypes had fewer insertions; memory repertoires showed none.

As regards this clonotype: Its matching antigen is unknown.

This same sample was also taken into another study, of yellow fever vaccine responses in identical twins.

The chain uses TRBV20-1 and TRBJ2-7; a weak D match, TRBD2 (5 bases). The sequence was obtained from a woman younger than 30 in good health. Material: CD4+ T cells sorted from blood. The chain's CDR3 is CSALDRYEQYF. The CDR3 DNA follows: TGCAGTGCACTAGACCGGTACGAGCAGTACTTC.